In this sample, the clone carrying this T cell receptor beta chain turned up a few times. No antigen is known for it. The sample comes from a study of regulatory T cells in long-lasting Graves disease. Study-level results: The sample size was small, and this may have reduced accuracy. When disease was persistent, TRBV28, TRBJ1-2 and TRBJ2-5 were the favored segments.

CDR3 length: 13 residues. V lost 3 bases and J lost 7, with 10 bases in between. Germline CDR1 reads SGHAT; CDR2 reads FQNNGV. Investigators prepared the TCR beta libraries by applying iRepertoire HTBI primers and Arm-PCR of CDR3 regions. TCRdb redid the calling of the multiplex PCR reads with MiXCR, one entry per CDR3 protein. The sample records 650,000 to 700,000 distinct CDR3 sequences, about 32% being singletons. As for time point: persistent/refractory GD, antithyroid drugs over 5 years with positive TRAb. There was RNA extracted from PBMCs, and the TCR library was made from it. A roughly 10-milliliter sample of peripheral blood was drawn into EDTA tubes.

The sequence was collected from a female donor with Graves disease. The chain joins TRBV11-2 to TRBJ2-4, with D possibly matching TRBD2 (6 bases). The material sequenced was peripheral blood mononuclear cells (PBMCs), taken when the disease was refractory, from a patient treated with antithyroid drugs. The chain's CDR3 is CASSLPGRNIQYF. The DNA of the CDR3 is TGTGCCAGCAGCTTGCCTGGGAGGAACATTCAGTACTTC.